These 21 T cell receptor beta chains were all obtained from the same sample, sequenced in a study of cytomegalovirus exposure and HLA in healthy donors. The PCR ran on 60 Vbeta and 13 Jbeta primers. Sequencing used immunoSEQ multiplex PCR; TCRdb keeps in-frame clones, though not all of them. The sample yields roughly 150,000 clones, roughly 77% seen once. Specimen: PBMCs. Receptors originate from a man aged 18 to 30 in good health and CMV-seropositive.

The rearrangement links TRBV5-1 to TRBJ2-5; the match to TRBD1 covers 7 bases. Germline CDR1 is SGHRS and CDR2 is YFSETQ. The CDR3 totals 16 residues. The V and J ends lost 3 bases and 4 bases, in that order; junction bases with no gene match: 12. CDR3 sequence reads: CASSSTGNGNRETQYF. The CDR3, as DNA: TGCGCCAGCAGCTCGACAGGGAACGGTAATAGAGAGACCCAGTACTTC.

The V call is TRBV6-5, the J call TRBJ1-1, with D unclear. Germline CDR1 MNHEY, CDR2 SVGAGI. V was clipped by 5 bases and J by 1 base, with 14 bases between them. The CDR3 extends over 15 amino acids. CDR3 amino acids: CASSTRVGANTEAFF. The CDR3 bases are TGTGCCAGCAGTACCCGAGTGGGCGCGAACACTGAAGCTTTCTTT.

V usage is TRBV5-6 and J usage is TRBJ2-5; 8 bases map to TRBD2. The germline V gene has CDR1 SGHDT and CDR2 YYEEEE. Trimming at V came to 0 bases and at J to 5 bases, leaving 12 bases not matched to a gene. The length of the CDR3 is 17 residues. The CDR3 region is CASSLDAWTSSDETQYF. The CDR3, as DNA: TGTGCCAGCAGCTTGGACGCCTGGACTAGCTCGGACGAGACCCAGTACTTC.

V and J are TRBV5-1 and TRBJ1-1; D perhaps matches TRBD1 (6 bases). The CDR3 has 15 residues. The germline gives CDR1 SGHRS, CDR2 YFSETQ. V was cut by 4 bases and J by 2 bases, with 15 bases left in between. CDR3 DNA sequence: TGCGCCAGCAGCCTACAGGACAGAGACAACACTGAAGCTTTCTTT. Residues: CASSLQDRDNTEAFF.

The table lists this clone with a count of one. The chain couples TRBV6-5 to TRBJ2-3, with a possible D match to TRBD2 (5 bases). The CDR3 contains 12 residues. Germline CDR1 is MNHEY and CDR2 is SVGAGI. The ends were cut back, 7 bases at V and 6 bases at J, with 11 bases in the middle. CDR3 sequence reads: CASTTGFDTQYF. The CDR3 DNA is TGTGCCAGCACCACGGGGTTTGATACGCAGTATTTT.

This clone has a handful of counts. The rearrangement links TRBV28 to TRBJ1-6, with 9 bases lining up with TRBD1. J lost 9 bases, V lost 8 bases, and 5 bases had no gene match. This CDR3 has 13 amino acids. The germline gives CDR1 MDHEN, CDR2 SYDVKM. The CDR3 DNA reads as TGTGCCAGCGAACAGGGGGCCGTTTCACCCCTCCACTTT. Translation gives CASEQGAVSPLHF.

This clone was seen more than once but under ten times. The chain combines TRBV2 with TRBJ2-3, with D perhaps TRBD2 (6 bases). V was cut by 8 bases and J by 2 bases, with 17 bases left in between. The V gene's germline CDR1 is SNHLY and CDR2 FYNNEI. The CDR3 is made up of 15 amino acids. The CDR3: CASRLLAENTDTQYF. The CDR3 coding sequence is TGTGCCAGCCGGCTACTAGCTGAAAACACAGATACGCAGTATTTT.

This clone was picked up one time. The rearrangement links TRBV27 to TRBJ1-1; possible D gene TRBD1, 6 bases. The CDR3 loop spans 15 amino acids. The germline V and J ends were trimmed by 0 bases and 1 base, with 9 bases remaining between them. Germline V gene lookup returns CDR1 MNHEY and CDR2 SMNVEV (reference sequence). The CDR3 spells CASSLSQGSNTEAFF. The CDR3 nucleotides are TGTGCCAGCAGTTTATCGCAGGGGTCGAACACTGAAGCTTTCTTT.

The rearrangement links TRBV30 to TRBJ1-6; 7 bases align to TRBD1. From germline, CDR1 is GTSNPN and CDR2 SVGIG (reference sequence). The CDR3 spans 15 residues. The trim removed 0 bases at V and 8 bases at J, leaving 7 bases unmatched. In nucleotides, the CDR3 is TGTGCCTGGAGTGTACGTGGGCAGGGGGATTCACCCCTCCACTTT. Translation gives CAWSVRGQGDSPLHF.

The chain joins TRBV6-5 to TRBJ2-1; no clear D. This CDR3 region has 15 residues. Trimming removed 5 bases at V and 3 bases at J, with 14 bases between. The germline CDR1 and CDR2 sequences are MNHEY and SVGAGI. This CDR3 is CASSRLAVGYNEQFF. The CDR3 DNA follows: TGTGCCAGCAGTCGCCTGGCGGTCGGCTACAATGAGCAGTTCTTC.

Remarks on this clone: This specimen includes other DNA sequences encoding the same CDR3. The chain couples TRBV30 to TRBJ1-1; maybe TRBD1 (6 bases). Trimming pared 0 bases from V and 4 bases from J, leaving 9 bases between. The germline V gene has CDR1 GTSNPN and CDR2 SVGIG (reference sequence). The CDR3 is 13 amino acids. CDR3 sequence (DNA): TGTGCCTGGAGTGTGGGAGGGGGCACTGAAGCTTTCTTT. This encodes CAWSVGGGTEAFF.

J is TRBJ1-1 and V is TRBV5-6, with D perhaps TRBD1 (6 bases). Trimming removed 0 bases from V and 12 bases from J, with 12 bases in between. This CDR3 spans 12 amino acids. Per the germline V gene, CDR1 is SGHDT and CDR2 is YYEEEE. CDR3 in amino acids: CASSLDGGRTFF. The CDR3 region has the DNA TGTGCCAGCAGCTTGGATGGGGGCAGAACTTTCTTT.

As DNA, the CDR3 is TGCGCCAGCAGCGAAGGGACTAGCGGGGAAACGCAGTATTTT. The encoded protein is CASSEGTSGETQYF. The chain combines TRBV5-1 with TRBJ2-3; 13 positions match TRBD2. Unmatched junction bases numbered 5, after V lost 4 bases and J lost 9 bases. The CDR3 contains 14 residues. CDR1 and CDR2 from the germline V gene are SGHRS and YFSETQ.

The gene calls are TRBV27 and TRBJ1-1; D unclear. V lost 0 bases to trimming and J lost 1 base, with 9 bases between them. Germline values: CDR1 MNHEY, CDR2 SMNVEV (reference sequence). The CDR3 runs to 15 residues. The CDR3 spells CASSLSPGSNTEAFF. CDR3 nucleotide sequence: TGTGCCAGCAGTTTATCGCCGGGATCGAACACTGAAGCTTTCTTT.

V gene TRBV5-6 combines with J gene TRBJ2-5; 8 bases map to TRBD2. Trimming took 2 bases from V and 6 from J; bases not matched to a gene: 6. CDR3 length: 14 residues. Germline values: CDR1 SGHDT, CDR2 YYEEEE. CDR3 region: CASSLGGGKKTQYF. The CDR3 DNA is TGTGCCAGCAGCTTAGGCGGGGGGAAGAAGACCCAGTACTTC.

The V and J genes are TRBV29-1 and TRBJ2-1, with 11 bases matching TRBD2. Per the germline V gene, CDR1 is SQVTM and CDR2 is ANQGSEA. Trimming removed 7 bases from V and 3 bases from J; junction bases left unmatched: 5. This CDR3 is built from 14 residues. This chain's CDR3 is CSGGLAGRYNEQFF. CDR3 coding DNA: TGCAGCGGAGGACTAGCGGGCCGCTACAATGAGCAGTTCTTC.

The chain employs TRBV11-2 and TRBJ1-4; D uncertain. The germline V gene encodes CDR1 SGHAT and CDR2 FQNNGV. The CDR3 contains 14 residues. The V gene lost 5 bases and the J gene lost 8 bases, with 15 bases spanning the gap. The CDR3 protein is CASSPREYAEKLFF. The CDR3 DNA sequence: TGTGCCAGCAGCCCGAGGGAGTATGCAGAAAAACTGTTTTTT.

The J gene is TRBJ1-2, the V gene TRBV18, with a weak D call TRBD1 (6 bases). The CDR3 sequence is 15 residues long. Trimming took 1 base from V and 0 from J, leaving 9 bases between them. Germline V gives CDR1 KGHSH, CDR2 LQKENI. CDR3 sequence: CASSPRDTSNYGYTF. Here the CDR3 DNA reads TGTGCCAGCTCACCACGGGACACTTCTAACTATGGCTACACCTTC.

The J gene is TRBJ2-1, the V gene TRBV7-2; 9 nucleotides align to TRBD2. The V and J ends lost 7 bases and 5 bases, in that order; junction bases with no gene match: 9. The CDR3 spans 15 residues. Per the germline V gene, CDR1 is SGHTA and CDR2 is FQGNSA. The CDR3 DNA follows: TGTGCCAGCACTGAATCGAGCGGGGGGCACAATGAGCAGTTCTTC. Its translation is CASTESSGGHNEQFF.

The V call is TRBV4-1, the J call TRBJ2-1; TRBD2 matches at 11 bases. Trimming removed 4 bases from V and 0 bases from J; junction bases left unmatched: 5. Germline CDR1 is MGHRA and CDR2 is YSYEKL. The CDR3 runs 17 residues. The CDR3 is CASSRISGGVSYNEQFF. The CDR3 nucleotides are TGCGCCAGCAGCCGGATTAGCGGGGGGGTCTCCTACAATGAGCAGTTCTTC.

The sample holds a few counts of this clone. The J gene is TRBJ1-1, the V gene TRBV6-1, with a possible D match to TRBD1 (5 bases). This CDR3 has 13 residues. CDR1 is MNHNS, CDR2 SASEGT, per germline. V was cut by 6 bases and J by 8 bases, with 16 bases left in between. The CDR3 bases are TGTGCCAGCAGATACGGGCCAACAGGAGAAGCTTTCTTT. Residues: CASRYGPTGEAFF.